The clone carrying this T cell receptor (beta chain) was seen repeatedly, ten times or more. The time point was: newly diagnosed GD, antithyroid drugs for less than 3 months. The TCR library was prepared using RNA isolated from PBMCs. The source of the patients was an endocrinology department in Xi'an, China. The TCR beta library used iRepertoire HTBI primers with Arm-PCR amplification of CDR3. TCRdb itself ran the multiplex PCR reads through MiXCR, one entry per CDR3 protein. This sample has fewer than 400,000 distinct CDR3 sequences; approximately 20% occur once, and the top ten carry about two fifths. The CDR3 covers 15 residues. Trimming left V 3 bases short and J 7 bases short, with 16 bases between. Germline CDR1 and CDR2: LNHDA and SQIVND (reference sequence). The data were taken from a study of regulatory T cells in long-lasting Graves disease.

The chain is built from TRBV19 and TRBJ2-1; maybe TRBD1 (7 bases). The receptor's source is a female donor with Graves disease. The sample consisted of peripheral blood mononuclear cells (PBMCs), taken at new diagnosis, from a patient treated with antithyroid drugs. The CDR3 DNA sequence: TGTGCCAGTAGTATTTGGAGGGGGCTAGAAAATGAGCAGTTCTTC. As protein: CASSIWRGLENEQFF. Full variable domain (rest looked up from reference TRBV19 and TRBJ2-1): DGGITQSPKYLFRKEGQNVTLSCEQNLNHDAMYWYRQDPGQGLRLIYYSQIVNDFQKGDIAEGYSVSREKKESFPLTVTSAQKNPTAFYLCASSIWRGLENEQFFGPGTRLTVL.